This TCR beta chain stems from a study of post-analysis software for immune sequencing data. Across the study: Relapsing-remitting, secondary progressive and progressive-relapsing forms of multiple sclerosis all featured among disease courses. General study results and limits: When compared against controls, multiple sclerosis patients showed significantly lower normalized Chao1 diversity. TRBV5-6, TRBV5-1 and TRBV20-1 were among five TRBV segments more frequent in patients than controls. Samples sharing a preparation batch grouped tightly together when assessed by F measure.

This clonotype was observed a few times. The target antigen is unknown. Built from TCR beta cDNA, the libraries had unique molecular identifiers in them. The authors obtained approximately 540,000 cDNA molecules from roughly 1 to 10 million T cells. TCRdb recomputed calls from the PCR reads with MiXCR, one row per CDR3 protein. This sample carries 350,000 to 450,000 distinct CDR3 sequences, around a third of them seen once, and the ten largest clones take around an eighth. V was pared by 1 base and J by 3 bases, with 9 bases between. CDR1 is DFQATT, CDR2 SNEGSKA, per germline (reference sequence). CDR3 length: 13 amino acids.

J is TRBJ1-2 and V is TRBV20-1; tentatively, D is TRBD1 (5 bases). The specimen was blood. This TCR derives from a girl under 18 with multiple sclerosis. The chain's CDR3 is CSARGGVDYGYTF. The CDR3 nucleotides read TGCAGTGCTAGAGGGGGGGTCGACTATGGCTACACCTTC.